This TCR beta chain was recovered during a study of shared clonotypes between healthy human individuals. CDR3 size: 14 residues. CDR1 MNHEY and CDR2 SVGAGI come from the germline V gene. After removal of 6 bases from V and 7 bases from J, the junction contained 11 bases not matched to a gene. In the CD4+ fraction, cells were divided into CD45RA+ naive and CD45RA-negative memory subsets. Generated by immunoSEQ multiplex PCR, the TCRdb table keeps only in-frame clones and is missing some. The top ten clones hold around 0.47% of a sample with approximately 1,500,000 clones, 95% to 99% of them seen once.

The TCR comes from a man in his thirties or forties in good health. V usage is TRBV6-5 and J usage is TRBJ2-5, with 7 bases identical to TRBD2. The sample consisted of naive CD4+ T cells sorted from blood. Subset denoted: CD45RA+ positively selected. In nucleotides, the CDR3 is TGTGCCAGCAGCCCTTCCCGCAGGGAGGGGACCCAGTACTTC. It translates to CASSPSRREGTQYF.